Below are 8 T cell receptor beta chains sequenced from a single sample in a study of T cell changes during pregnancy in multiple sclerosis. Clones were read by immunoSEQ multiplex PCR, and TCRdb kept only the in-frame ones, dropping some. The table records under 150,000 clones, less than 97% of them present only once. Here the sequenced sample was peripheral blood, taken after pregnancy. The origin of the receptors is a female donor with multiple sclerosis, enrolled in a pregnancy study.

The chain employs TRBV19 and TRBJ2-2; TRBD2 agrees at 10 bases. Germline assignment: CDR1 LNHDA and CDR2 SQIVND (reference sequence). V trimming: 5 bases; J trimming: 1 base; junction bases outside the gene matches: 10. This CDR3 contains 18 residues. Here the CDR3 DNA reads TGTGCCAGTAGTCTTGTCGGAGCGGGAGGGTGGAACACCGGGGAGCTGTTTTTT. Translation gives CASSLVGAGGWNTGELFF.

The chain couples TRBV27 to TRBJ2-7; 9 nucleotides match TRBD2. Unmatched junction bases numbered 4, after V lost 3 bases and J lost 4 bases. Germline V gene sequence: CDR1 MNHEY, CDR2 SMNVEV (reference sequence). The CDR3 has 14 residues. Written as DNA, the CDR3 is TGTGCCAGCAGTTTCTCTAGCGGGACGTACGAGCAGTACTTC. The encoded protein is CASSFSSGTYEQYF.

The chain joins TRBV30 to TRBJ2-1; 8 bases align to TRBD2. This CDR3 has 14 residues. CDR1 is GTSNPN, CDR2 SVGIG, per germline (reference sequence). Unmatched junction bases numbered 2, after V lost 4 bases and J lost 0 bases. The CDR3 here is CAWTSGSSYNEQFF. The DNA of the CDR3 is TGTGCCTGGACAAGCGGGAGCTCCTACAATGAGCAGTTCTTC.

The chain joins TRBV9 to TRBJ2-1, with a tentative D call TRBD2 (6 bases). Looked up from germline, CDR1 is SGDLS and CDR2 is YYNGEE. CDR3 length: 13 amino acids. Trimming pared 2 bases from V and 7 bases from J, leaving 10 bases between. The CDR3: CASSVYSGNEQFF. CDR3 nucleotides: TGTGCCAGCAGCGTGTACAGCGGGAATGAGCAGTTCTTC.

The chain couples TRBV5-1 to TRBJ2-5; 7 bases are a match to TRBD2. Per germline, CDR1 SGHRS and CDR2 YFSETQ. The CDR3 totals 15 residues. V lost 7 bases and J lost 5; bases outside the gene matches: 14. Written as DNA, the CDR3 is TGCGCCAGCGGGGGGGGACCTAATCTTCGGGAGACCCAGTACTTC. Translation: CASGGGPNLRETQYF.

This clone was seen a single time. This chain connects TRBV25-1 to TRBJ2-5; tentative D call: TRBD2 (5 bases). The end of the DNA fits TRBJ2-7 better, so the J call may be wrong. Germline V gene lookup returns CDR1 MGHDK and CDR2 SYGVNS. The CDR3 contains 14 residues. CDR3 nucleotide sequence: TGTGCCAGCAGTGAAGGTTCGGGGTTAGGCGAGCAGTACTTC. Translated, it gives CASSEGSGLGEQYF.

In this sample, this clone turned up once. The chain uses TRBV27 and TRBJ1-4; D is uncertain. The CDR3 sequence is 15 residues long. Germline V CDR1 and CDR2: MNHEY, SMNVEV (reference sequence). Deletions cut 0 bases from V and 5 bases from J, with 10 bases between. The DNA for the CDR3 is TGTGCCAGCAGTTTATCCCGGGCGGGGAATGAAAAACTGTTTTTT. This sequence encodes CASSLSRAGNEKLFF.

The chain uses TRBV27 and TRBJ2-3; 7 bases align to TRBD2. The CDR3 consists of 16 residues. In germline, CDR1 is MNHEY, CDR2 SMNVEV (reference sequence). V lost 0 bases to trimming and J lost 0 bases; unmatched junction nucleotides: 3. This CDR3 is CASSLSGGGSTDTQYF. The DNA for the CDR3 is TGTGCCAGCAGTTTATCCGGGGGAGGGAGCACAGATACGCAGTATTTT.